The 31 T cell receptor beta chains given below trace back to one sample, sequenced in a study of blood T cells in healthy people across ages. A second PCR of about 6 to 12 cycles used a sample-barcoded 5' primer and a J-beta primer mix. In TCRdb, the 5' RACE reads were re-called with MiXCR into one record per CDR3 protein. This table holds around 800,000 distinct CDR3 sequences, around 45% found once. The sequenced sample consisted of blood. Receptors were obtained from a man of 80 years or more in good health.

This clonotype was counted a few times. V gene TRBV4-2 combines with J gene TRBJ2-7; 8 nucleotides align to TRBD1. CDR1 is LGHNA and CDR2 is YNFKEQ in the germline V gene. The CDR3 runs to 16 residues. J was trimmed by 0 bases and V by 1 base; bases with no gene match: 5. DNA of the CDR3: TGTGCCAGCAGCCAAGCAGGGGGCGGAAGCTCCTACGAGCAGTACTTC. It codes for CASSQAGGGSSYEQYF.

Note on this clonotype: One base away lies a much larger clone, so this may be a sequencing read error. V gene TRBV2 combines with J gene TRBJ2-1; 10 nucleotides agree with TRBD2. CDR3 length: 13 amino acids. V was clipped by 7 bases and J by 5 bases; unmatched bases: 2. CDR1 is SNHLY, CDR2 FYNNEI, per germline. The CDR3 DNA sequence: TGTGCCAGCAAAGCGGGAGGGAACAATGAGCAGTTCTTC. It encodes CASKAGGNNEQFF.

For the CDR3, the DNA is TGTGCCAGCAGGTTAACCCACGGCAGGGGGGGGTACACTGAAGCTTTCTTT. It is translated as CASRLTHGRGGYTEAFF. The gene calls are TRBV12-3 or TRBV12-4 and TRBJ1-1; 7 bases match TRBD1. Trimming at V came to 6 bases and at J to 3 bases, leaving 16 bases not matched to a gene. CDR3 length: 17 amino acids.

This clonotype has more than one count but fewer than ten. This chain uses TRBV20-1 with TRBJ2-7; 10 bases are a match to TRBD2. The CDR3 is 15 residues long. The V and J ends lost 2 bases and 0 bases, in that order; junction bases with no gene match: 4. CDR1 and CDR2 (germline): DFQATT, SNEGSKA (reference sequence). The DNA for the CDR3 is TGCAGTGCTAGACCCGGGACTAGCGCCTCCTACGAGCAGTACTTC. It encodes CSARPGTSASYEQYF.

This rearrangement joins TRBV27 to TRBJ2-2; 9 nucleotides line up with TRBD1. The CDR3 consists of 14 residues. V was clipped by 7 bases and J by 5 bases; unmatched bases: 5. The germline gives CDR1 MNHEY, CDR2 SMNVEV (reference sequence). Here the CDR3 reads CASNPGTGTGELFF. The CDR3, as DNA: TGTGCCAGCAATCCCGGGACAGGGACCGGGGAGCTGTTTTTT.

The chain recombines TRBV6-5 with TRBJ2-5, with TRBD2 identical over 11 bases. The J call could be wrong; TRBJ2-7 is a better fit for the DNA end. This CDR3 spans 17 amino acids. Germline CDR1 reads MNHEY; CDR2 reads SVGAGI. CDR3 loop: CASSYSGLAGGNDEQYF. CDR3 DNA: TGTGCCAGCAGTTACTCAGGGCTAGCGGGAGGAAATGACGAGCAGTACTTC.

The chain links TRBV12-3 or TRBV12-4 to TRBJ2-7, with D perhaps assigned TRBD1 or TRBD2 (6 bases each). V gave up 3 bases and J gave up 5 bases, with 14 bases separating them. The CDR3 consists of 14 residues. The CDR3 spells CASSFWGAGDEQYF. The CDR3 region has the DNA TGTGCCAGCAGTTTCTGGGGGGCCGGCGACGAGCAGTACTTC.

This chain uses TRBV28 with TRBJ2-2; a weak D match, TRBD2 (6 bases). This CDR3 region has 15 residues. Per germline, CDR1 MDHEN and CDR2 SYDVKM. The V and J ends lost 3 bases and 6 bases respectively, with 14 bases between them. The chain's CDR3 is CASSFPSDNAGELFF. The CDR3 DNA reads as TGTGCCAGCAGTTTCCCTAGCGATAACGCCGGGGAGCTGTTTTTT.

This clonotype has more than one count but fewer than ten. This chain uses TRBV10-3 with TRBJ1-1; TRBD1 agrees at 8 bases. V shed 0 bases and J 1 base; nucleotides not matched to a gene: 1. This CDR3 region has 15 residues. Germline V gene lookup returns CDR1 ENHRY and CDR2 SYGVKD. The CDR3 reads CAISESDRGNTEAFF. CDR3 sequence (DNA): TGTGCCATCAGTGAGTCAGACAGGGGGAACACTGAAGCTTTCTTT.

The chain employs TRBV10-3 and TRBJ2-5; D perhaps matches TRBD1 (6 bases). Between the trimmed V and J ends, which lost 4 bases and 2 bases, there was a span of 8 bases. Germline loops: CDR1 ENHRY, CDR2 SYGVKD. The CDR3 contains 13 residues. CDR3 nucleotides: TGTGCCATCAGTGCGACAGGACAAGAGACCCAGTACTTC. Translation gives CAISATGQETQYF.

The chain employs TRBV24-1 and TRBJ2-1; 7 bases align to TRBD2. The CDR3 has 13 amino acids. Germline values: CDR1 KGHDR, CDR2 SFDVKD. With 8 bases clipped from V and 0 bases from J, the junction kept 0 bases outside the gene matches. As DNA, the CDR3 is TGTGCCACCACGGGGGGCTCCTACAATGAGCAGTTCTTC. Its translation is CATTGGSYNEQFF.

The rearrangement uses TRBV5-1 and TRBJ2-2, with 10 bases that match TRBD2. CDR3 length: 15 amino acids. Trimming removed 6 bases from V and 1 base from J; junction bases left unmatched: 3. Germline V gives CDR1 SGHRS, CDR2 YFSETQ. The CDR3 spells CASTGLARNTGELFF. CDR3 coding DNA: TGCGCCAGCACGGGACTAGCGAGGAACACCGGGGAGCTGTTTTTT.

This clonotype was recorded only once. The chain is built from TRBV12-3 or TRBV12-4 and TRBJ2-1; D remains unclear. The end of the DNA fits TRBJ2-7 better, so the J call may be wrong. The CDR3 is made up of 13 amino acids. In DNA form, the CDR3 reads TGTGCCAGCAGTTTAGTCCTCTACAATGAGCAGTACTTC. Protein: CASSLVLYNEQYF.

This clonotype turned up a few times. The DNA of the CDR3 is TGTGCCAGCATATCCCTAGCGGCGGGAGATGTCTATGAGCAGTTCTTC. Amino acid sequence: CASISLAAGDVYEQFF. This chain uses TRBV28 with TRBJ2-1; 7 nucleotides agree with TRBD2. The CDR3 is 16 residues long. J was trimmed by 8 bases and V by 7 bases; bases with no gene match: 17. Germline V gene data show CDR1 as MDHEN and CDR2 as SYDVKM.

The rearrangement uses TRBV29-1 and TRBJ2-3, with D perhaps TRBD1 (5 bases). V lost 2 bases and J 4 bases, leaving 13 bases between the germline ends. Germline values: CDR1 SQVTM, CDR2 ANQGSEA. The CDR3 covers 14 residues. This chain's CDR3 is CSVEPGLGPDTQYF. The CDR3 nucleotides are TGCAGCGTTGAACCAGGGCTCGGTCCAGATACGCAGTATTTT.

The J gene is TRBJ2-1, the V gene TRBV4-3, with 9 bases fitting TRBD2. This CDR3 is built from 15 residues. Germline V gene lookup returns CDR1 LGHNA and CDR2 YSLEER. The V gene end was trimmed by 5 bases and the J gene end by 3 bases; junction bases not matched to a gene: 5. CDR3 loop: CASSTRGGDYNEQFF. CDR3 nucleotide sequence: TGCGCCAGCAGCACTCGCGGGGGGGACTACAATGAGCAGTTCTTC.

Remarks on this clonotype: This may be a read error: a much more frequent sequence differs by one nucleotide. The chain carries TRBV12-3 or TRBV12-4 and TRBJ2-5, with 8 bases matching TRBD2. The CDR3 covers 14 residues. J gave up 11 bases and V 6 bases, and 14 bases lay outside the gene matches. The CDR3 region is CASRPGLDSLEQYF. CDR3 coding DNA: TGTGCCAGCAGACCGGGACTAGATTCACTGGAGCAGTACTTC.

The chain joins TRBV5-1 to TRBJ2-1; TRBD2 matches at 8 bases. From germline, CDR1 is SGHRS and CDR2 YFSETQ. The V and J ends lost 4 bases and 13 bases, in that order; junction bases with no gene match: 19. The CDR3 sequence is 16 residues long. The CDR3 loop is CASSPGLAGIQETQFF. The CDR3 region has the DNA TGCGCCAGCAGCCCGGGTTTAGCGGGGATACAAGAGACCCAGTTCTTC.

The genes are TRBV4-2 and TRBJ2-7; TRBD2 matches at 8 bases. The CDR3 length is 15 residues. Germline values: CDR1 LGHNA, CDR2 YNFKEQ. After removal of 0 bases from V and 4 bases from J, the junction contained 5 bases not matched to a gene. CDR3 residues: CASSQEELAEYEQYF. The CDR3 DNA is TGTGCCAGCAGCCAAGAGGAACTAGCGGAATACGAGCAGTACTTC.

V usage is TRBV6-2 or TRBV6-3 and J usage is TRBJ2-7; D might be TRBD1 (6 bases). V was pared by 0 bases and J by 1 base, with 10 bases between. The CDR3 has 15 residues. Germline V gene sequence: CDR1 MNHEY, CDR2 SVGEGT. CDR3 nucleotide sequence: TGTGCCAGCAGTTACTCTATGGACAGTTCCTACGAGCAGTACTTC. Amino acids: CASSYSMDSSYEQYF.

This clonotype occurred a few times. The gene calls are TRBV12-3 or TRBV12-4 and TRBJ2-1, with 11 positions matching TRBD2. There are 16 residues in the CDR3. V was pared by 6 bases and J by 8 bases, with 12 bases of the junction left unmatched. CDR3 loop: CASRQLAGGIPDEQFF. As DNA, the CDR3 is TGTGCCAGCAGGCAGCTAGCGGGAGGAATTCCTGATGAGCAGTTCTTC.

V usage is TRBV7-2 and J usage is TRBJ1-4; D unresolved. With 5 bases removed from V and 8 bases from J, the gap between germline ends came to 18 bases. This CDR3 region has 15 residues. Germline V gives CDR1 SGHTA, CDR2 FQGNSA. The CDR3 here is CASSSRVSNNEKLFF. The DNA for the CDR3 is TGTGCCAGCAGCAGCCGGGTTTCAAACAACGAAAAACTGTTTTTT.

There are a few counts of this clonotype. The V call is TRBV4-2, the J call TRBJ2-7, with D uncertain. Per germline, CDR1 LGHNA and CDR2 YNFKEQ. Deletions cut 0 bases from V and 4 bases from J, with 13 bases between. CDR3 length equals 15 residues. The CDR3 DNA follows: TGTGCCAGCAGCCAAGAATCCGCCTATAGATACGAGCAGTACTTC. Translated, it gives CASSQESAYRYEQYF.

This clonotype was detected a few times. This chain uses TRBV18 with TRBJ1-2; no clear D. This CDR3 has 14 amino acids. In germline, CDR1 is KGHSH, CDR2 LQKENI. V was cut by 2 bases and J by 5 bases, with 12 bases left in between. The CDR3 DNA follows: TGTGCCAGCTCACCAGGAGAGCCTTTATATGGCTACACCTTC. Protein: CASSPGEPLYGYTF.

For the CDR3, the DNA is TGTGCCAGCAGCCCACCCCTAGTAGGGGGGGTCAGCCAGTTCTTC. Its protein product is CASSPPLVGGVSQFF. The chain recombines TRBV7-6 with TRBJ2-1, with a possible D match to TRBD2 (7 bases). Trimming pared 5 bases from V and 13 bases from J, leaving 24 bases between. The germline CDR1 and CDR2 sequences are SGHVS and FNYEAQ. The CDR3 is 15 amino acids.

The chain is built from TRBV5-1 and TRBJ1-4; the match to TRBD1 covers 9 bases. Germline V gene lookup returns CDR1 SGHRS and CDR2 YFSETQ. Germline trimming cut 3 bases from V and 6 bases from J; bases unmatched to any gene: 6. The CDR3 runs 15 residues. The CDR3 loop is CASSSTGGEDEKLFF. The CDR3 bases are TGCGCCAGCAGCTCAACAGGGGGCGAAGATGAAAAACTGTTTTTT.

This clonotype was found a few times. The CDR3 here is CASSANAGANVLTF. The CDR3 DNA is TGTGCCAGCAGCGCGAACGCTGGGGCCAACGTCCTGACTTTC. The V gene is TRBV7-2, the J gene TRBJ2-6; D remains ambiguous. V was clipped by 5 bases and J by 2 bases, with 7 bases between them. The CDR3 is 14 residues long. Per germline, CDR1 SGHTA and CDR2 FQGNSA. Complete variable domain (other parts from reference TRBV7-2 and TRBJ2-6): GAGVSQSPSNKVTEKGKDVELRCDPISGHTALYWYRQSLGQGLEFLIYFQGNSAPDKSGLPSDRFSAERTGGSVSTLTIQRTQQEDSAVYLCASSANAGANVLTFGAGSRLTVL.

The gene calls are TRBV25-1 and TRBJ2-3; TRBD2 might be the D (5 bases). Germline V gene sequence: CDR1 MGHDK, CDR2 SYGVNS. The length of the CDR3 is 14 residues. The V and J ends lost 3 bases and 2 bases respectively, with 9 bases between them. CDR3 sequence reads: CASSDPRDTDTQYF. Written as DNA, the CDR3 is TGTGCCAGCAGTGACCCCCGGGACACAGATACGCAGTATTTT.

The chain recombines TRBV5-1 with TRBJ2-5, with 11 bases fitting TRBD1. The CDR3 totals 12 residues. V shed 3 bases, J shed 11 bases, and the junction held 3 bases outside the gene matches. The germline gives CDR1 SGHRS, CDR2 YFSETQ. CDR3 DNA sequence: TGCGCCAGCAGCTCGGACAGGGGGCGGCAGTACTTC. Its translation: CASSSDRGRQYF. The full variable domain, with the rest looked up from reference TRBV5-1 and TRBJ2-5, is KAGVTQTPRYLIKTRGQQVTLSCSPISGHRSVSWYQQTPGQGLQFLFEYFSETQRNKGNFPGRFSGRQFSNSRSEMNVSTLELGDSALYLCASSSDRGRQYFGPGTRLLVL.

This sequence joins TRBV18 and TRBJ2-5; 10 bases agree with TRBD1. The CDR3 contains 17 residues. CDR1 KGHSH and CDR2 LQKENI come from the germline V gene. V shed 2 bases and J 11 bases; nucleotides not matched to a gene: 17. CDR3 residues: CASSPARDRGAYNEQYF. CDR3 sequence (DNA): TGTGCCAGCTCACCAGCACGGGACAGGGGAGCCTACAATGAGCAGTACTTC. Using reference TRBV18 and TRBJ2-5 for the parts outside the CDR3, the full variable domain is NAGVMQNPRHLVRRRGQEARLRCSPMKGHSHVYWYRQLPEEGLKFMVYLQKENIIDESGMPKERFSAEFPKEGPSILRIQQVVRGDSAAYFCASSPARDRGAYNEQYFGPGTRLLVL.

The CDR3 DNA reads as TGTGCCAGCAGCCAAAGTGGGGCGAACACCGGGGAGCTGTTTTTT. This translates into CASSQSGANTGELFF. The genes are TRBV12-3 or TRBV12-4 and TRBJ2-2; D remains unclear. The CDR3 runs 15 residues. V lost 6 bases to trimming and J lost 0 bases, with 11 bases between them.